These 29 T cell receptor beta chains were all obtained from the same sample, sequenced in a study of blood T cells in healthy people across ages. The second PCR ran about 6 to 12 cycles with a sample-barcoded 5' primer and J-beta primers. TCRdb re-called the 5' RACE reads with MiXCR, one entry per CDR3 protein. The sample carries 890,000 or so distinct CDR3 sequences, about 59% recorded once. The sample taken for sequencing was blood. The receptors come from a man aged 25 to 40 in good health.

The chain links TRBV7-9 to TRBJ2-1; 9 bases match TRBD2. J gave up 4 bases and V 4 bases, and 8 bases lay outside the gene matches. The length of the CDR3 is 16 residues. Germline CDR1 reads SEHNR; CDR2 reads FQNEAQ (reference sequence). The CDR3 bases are TGTGCCAGCAGCTCAACCGGGACTAGCAGGTACAATGAGCAGTTCTTC. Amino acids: CASSSTGTSRYNEQFF.

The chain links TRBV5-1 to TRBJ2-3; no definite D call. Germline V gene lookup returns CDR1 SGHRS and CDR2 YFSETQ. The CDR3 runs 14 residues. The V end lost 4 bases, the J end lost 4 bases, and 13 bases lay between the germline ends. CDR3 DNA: TGCGCCAGCAGCCACTCCAGGTCGCCAGATACGCAGTATTTT. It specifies CASSHSRSPDTQYF.

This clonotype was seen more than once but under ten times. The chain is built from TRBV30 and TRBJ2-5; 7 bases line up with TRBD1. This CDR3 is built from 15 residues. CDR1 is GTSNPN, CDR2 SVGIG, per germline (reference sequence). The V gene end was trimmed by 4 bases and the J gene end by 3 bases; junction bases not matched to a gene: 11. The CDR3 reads CAWNVGTVLKETQYF. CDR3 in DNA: TGTGCCTGGAACGTAGGGACAGTGCTTAAAGAGACCCAGTACTTC.

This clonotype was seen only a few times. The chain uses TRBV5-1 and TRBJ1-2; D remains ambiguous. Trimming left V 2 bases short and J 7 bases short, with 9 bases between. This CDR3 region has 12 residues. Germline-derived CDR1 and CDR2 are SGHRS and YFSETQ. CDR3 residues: CASSFDWSGYTF. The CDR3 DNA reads TGCGCCAGCAGCTTCGACTGGAGTGGCTACACCTTC.

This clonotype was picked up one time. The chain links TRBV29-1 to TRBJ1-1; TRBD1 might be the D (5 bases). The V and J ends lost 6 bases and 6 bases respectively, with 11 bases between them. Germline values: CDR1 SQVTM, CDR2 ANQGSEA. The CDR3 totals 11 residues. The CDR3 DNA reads TGCAGCGTCGGGGCGGGGTCTGAAGCTTTCTTT. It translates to CSVGAGSEAFF.

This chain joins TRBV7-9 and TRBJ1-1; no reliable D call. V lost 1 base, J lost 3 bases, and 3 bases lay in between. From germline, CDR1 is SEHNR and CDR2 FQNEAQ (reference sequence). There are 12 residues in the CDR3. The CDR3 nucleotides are TGTGCCAGCAGCTTAGAGTACACTGAAGCTTTCTTT. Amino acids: CASSLEYTEAFF.

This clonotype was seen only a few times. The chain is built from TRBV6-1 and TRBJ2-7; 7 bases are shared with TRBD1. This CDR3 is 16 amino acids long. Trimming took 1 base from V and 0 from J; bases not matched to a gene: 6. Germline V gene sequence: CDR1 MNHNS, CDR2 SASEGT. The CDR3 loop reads CASSEVVGTASYEQYF. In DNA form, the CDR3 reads TGTGCCAGCAGTGAAGTGGTTGGGACAGCCTCCTACGAGCAGTACTTC.

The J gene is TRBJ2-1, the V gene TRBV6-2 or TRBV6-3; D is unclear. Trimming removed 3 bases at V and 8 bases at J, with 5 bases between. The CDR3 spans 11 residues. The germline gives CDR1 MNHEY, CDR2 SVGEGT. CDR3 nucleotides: TGTGCCAGCAGTTATTTCTATGAGCAGTTCTTC. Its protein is CASSYFYEQFF.

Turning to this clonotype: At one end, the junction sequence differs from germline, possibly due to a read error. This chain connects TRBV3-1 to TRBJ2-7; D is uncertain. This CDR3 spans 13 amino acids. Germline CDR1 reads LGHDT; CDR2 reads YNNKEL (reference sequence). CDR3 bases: TGCGCCAGCAGCCAGACAAGCGTCGGGGAGCAGTACTTC. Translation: CASSQTSVGEQYF.

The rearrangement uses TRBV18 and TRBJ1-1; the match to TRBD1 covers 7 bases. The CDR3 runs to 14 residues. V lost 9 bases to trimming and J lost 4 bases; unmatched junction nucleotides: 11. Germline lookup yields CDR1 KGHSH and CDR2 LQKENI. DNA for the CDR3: TGTGCCAGTACCGACAGGGCGGGAAGCACTGAAGCTTTCTTT. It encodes CASTDRAGSTEAFF.

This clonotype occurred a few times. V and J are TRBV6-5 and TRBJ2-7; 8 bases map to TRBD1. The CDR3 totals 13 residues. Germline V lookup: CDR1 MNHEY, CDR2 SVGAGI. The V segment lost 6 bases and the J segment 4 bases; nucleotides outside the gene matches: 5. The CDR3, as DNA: TGTGCCAGCAGCCGGGGACAGGCTTACGAGCAGTACTTC. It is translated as CASSRGQAYEQYF.

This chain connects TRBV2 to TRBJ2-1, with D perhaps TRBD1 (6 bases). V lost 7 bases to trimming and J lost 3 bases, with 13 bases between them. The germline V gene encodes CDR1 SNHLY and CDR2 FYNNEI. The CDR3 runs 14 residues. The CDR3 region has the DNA TGTGCCAGCATGGGGGCAGCTATCTACAATGAGCAGTTCTTC. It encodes CASMGAAIYNEQFF.

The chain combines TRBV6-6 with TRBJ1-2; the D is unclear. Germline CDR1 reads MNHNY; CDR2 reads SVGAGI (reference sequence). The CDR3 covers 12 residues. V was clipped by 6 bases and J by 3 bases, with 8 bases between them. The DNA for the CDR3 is TGTGCCAGCAGCCCGGACCACTATGGCTACACCTTC. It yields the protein CASSPDHYGYTF.

CDR3 nucleotides: TGCGCCAGCAGCGTGCAGGGGGCGGGTGATACGCAGTATTTT. It specifies CASSVQGAGDTQYF. V is TRBV5-1 and J is TRBJ2-3; TRBD1 matches at 8 bases. Per the germline V gene, CDR1 is SGHRS and CDR2 is YFSETQ. The CDR3 sequence is 14 residues long. Germline trimming cut 4 bases from V and 6 bases from J; bases unmatched to any gene: 7.

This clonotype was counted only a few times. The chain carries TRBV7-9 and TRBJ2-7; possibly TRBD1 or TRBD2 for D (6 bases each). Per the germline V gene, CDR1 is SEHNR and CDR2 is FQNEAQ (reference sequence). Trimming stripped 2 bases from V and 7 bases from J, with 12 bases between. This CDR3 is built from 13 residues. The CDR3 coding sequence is TGTGCCAGCAGCTTATACAGGGAGGAGGAGCAGTACTTC. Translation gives CASSLYREEEQYF.

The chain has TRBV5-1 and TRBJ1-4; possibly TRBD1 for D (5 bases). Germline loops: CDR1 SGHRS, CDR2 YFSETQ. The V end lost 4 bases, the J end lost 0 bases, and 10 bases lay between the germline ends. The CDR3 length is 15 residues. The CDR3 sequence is CASSGEQATNEKLFF. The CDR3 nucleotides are TGCGCCAGCAGCGGTGAACAGGCAACTAATGAAAAACTGTTTTTT.

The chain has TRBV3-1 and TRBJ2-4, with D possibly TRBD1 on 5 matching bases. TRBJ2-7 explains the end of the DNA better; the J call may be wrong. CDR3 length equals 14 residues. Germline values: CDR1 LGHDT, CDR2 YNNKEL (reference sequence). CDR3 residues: CASTPNDSPYEQYF. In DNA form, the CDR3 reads TGTGCCAGCACCCCGAATGACAGTCCCTACGAGCAGTACTTC.

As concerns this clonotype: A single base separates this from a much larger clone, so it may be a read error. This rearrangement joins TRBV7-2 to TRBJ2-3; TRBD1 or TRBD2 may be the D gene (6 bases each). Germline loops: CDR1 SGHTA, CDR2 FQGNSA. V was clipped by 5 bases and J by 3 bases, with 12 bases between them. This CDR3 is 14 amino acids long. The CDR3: CASSVTGTTDTQYF. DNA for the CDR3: TGTGCCAGCAGCGTAACAGGGACTACAGATACGCAGTATTTT.

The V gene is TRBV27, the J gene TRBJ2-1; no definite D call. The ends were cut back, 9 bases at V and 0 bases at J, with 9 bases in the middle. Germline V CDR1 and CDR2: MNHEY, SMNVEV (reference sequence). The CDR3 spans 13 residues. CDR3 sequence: CASGHYSYNEQFF. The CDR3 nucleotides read TGTGCCAGTGGCCACTACTCCTACAATGAGCAGTTCTTC.

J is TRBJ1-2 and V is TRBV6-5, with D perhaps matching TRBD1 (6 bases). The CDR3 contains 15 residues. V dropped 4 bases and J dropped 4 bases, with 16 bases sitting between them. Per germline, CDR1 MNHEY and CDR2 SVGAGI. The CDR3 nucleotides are TGTGCCAGCAGTTTTCGTGGGGGGGCGGGCTATGGCTACACCTTC. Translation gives CASSFRGGAGYGYTF.

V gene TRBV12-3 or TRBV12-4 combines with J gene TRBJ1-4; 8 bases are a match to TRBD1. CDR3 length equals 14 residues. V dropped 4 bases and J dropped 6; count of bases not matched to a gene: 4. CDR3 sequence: CASSSNRGDEKLFF. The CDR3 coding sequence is TGTGCCAGCAGTTCAAACAGGGGGGATGAAAAACTGTTTTTT.

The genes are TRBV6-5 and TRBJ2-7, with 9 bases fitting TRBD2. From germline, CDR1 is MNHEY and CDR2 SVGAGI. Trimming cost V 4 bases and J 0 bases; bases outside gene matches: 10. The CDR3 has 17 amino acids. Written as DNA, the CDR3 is TGTGCCAGCAGTTTCACTTCTAGCGGGGACTACTCCTACGAGCAGTACTTC. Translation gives CASSFTSSGDYSYEQYF.

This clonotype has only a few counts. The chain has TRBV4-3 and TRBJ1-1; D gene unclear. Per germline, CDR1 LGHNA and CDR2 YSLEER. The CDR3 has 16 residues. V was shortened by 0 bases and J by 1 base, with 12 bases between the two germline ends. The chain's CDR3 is CASSQEEPTGNTEAFF. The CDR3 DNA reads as TGCGCCAGCAGCCAAGAAGAGCCTACGGGGAACACTGAAGCTTTCTTT.

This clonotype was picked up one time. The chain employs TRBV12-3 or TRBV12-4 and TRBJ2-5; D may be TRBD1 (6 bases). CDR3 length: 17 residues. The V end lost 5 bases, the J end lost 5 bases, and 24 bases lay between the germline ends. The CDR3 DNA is TGTGCCAGCAGTCCAGCCCGGACCCGGGAAACAGGGGAGACCCAGTACTTC. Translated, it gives CASSPARTRETGETQYF.

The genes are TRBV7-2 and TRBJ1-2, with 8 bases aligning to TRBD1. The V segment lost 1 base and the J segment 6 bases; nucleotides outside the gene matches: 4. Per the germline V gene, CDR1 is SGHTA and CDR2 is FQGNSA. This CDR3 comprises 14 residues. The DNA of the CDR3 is TGTGCCAGCAGCTTAGTTGACAGGGGAAATGGCTACACCTTC. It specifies CASSLVDRGNGYTF.

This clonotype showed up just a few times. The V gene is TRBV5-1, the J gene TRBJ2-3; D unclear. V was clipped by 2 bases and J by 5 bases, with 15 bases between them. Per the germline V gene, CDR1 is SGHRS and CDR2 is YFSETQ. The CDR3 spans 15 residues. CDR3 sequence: CASSLQGRSVDTQYF. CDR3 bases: TGCGCCAGCAGCTTACAAGGCAGGAGTGTAGATACGCAGTATTTT.

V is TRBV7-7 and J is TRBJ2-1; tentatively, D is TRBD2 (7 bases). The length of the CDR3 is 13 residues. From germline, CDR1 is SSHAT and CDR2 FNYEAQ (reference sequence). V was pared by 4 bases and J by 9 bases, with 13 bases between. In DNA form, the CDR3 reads TGTGCCAGCAGCTACTGGGGGGGCCGTGAGCAGTTCTTC. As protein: CASSYWGGREQFF.

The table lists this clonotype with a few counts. CDR3 DNA sequence: TGTGCCAGCAGCTTAGGACGGGGGGCCAATGAGCAGTTCTTC. As protein: CASSLGRGANEQFF. The rearrangement joins TRBV7-2 to TRBJ2-1, with D possibly matching TRBD2 (7 bases). V lost 1 base and J 6 bases, leaving 10 bases between the germline ends. The CDR3 totals 14 residues. Germline loops: CDR1 SGHTA, CDR2 FQGNSA.

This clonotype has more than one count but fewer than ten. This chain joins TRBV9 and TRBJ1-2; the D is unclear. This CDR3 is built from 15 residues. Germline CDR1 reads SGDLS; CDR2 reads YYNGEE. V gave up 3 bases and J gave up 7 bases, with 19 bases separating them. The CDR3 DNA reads TGTGCCAGCAGCGGAAACGGACGCCAAGGGCTTGGCTACACCTTC. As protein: CASSGNGRQGLGYTF.